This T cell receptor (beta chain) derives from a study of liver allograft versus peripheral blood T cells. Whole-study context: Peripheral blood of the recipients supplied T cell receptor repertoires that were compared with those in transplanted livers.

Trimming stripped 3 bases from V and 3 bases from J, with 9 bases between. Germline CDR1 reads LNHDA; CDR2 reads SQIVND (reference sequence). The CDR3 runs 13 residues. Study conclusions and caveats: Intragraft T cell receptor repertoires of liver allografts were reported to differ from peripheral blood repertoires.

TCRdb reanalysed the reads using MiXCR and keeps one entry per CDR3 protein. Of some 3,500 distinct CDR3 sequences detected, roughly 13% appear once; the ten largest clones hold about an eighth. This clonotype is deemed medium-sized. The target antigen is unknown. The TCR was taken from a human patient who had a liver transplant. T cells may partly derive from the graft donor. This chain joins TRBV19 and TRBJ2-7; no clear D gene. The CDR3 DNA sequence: TGTGCCAGTAGTATGGGCTTAAGCTACGAGCAGTACTTC. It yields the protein CASSMGLSYEQYF.